This T cell receptor beta chain was retrieved from a study of patients and donors after allogeneic stem cell transplantation. One entry per CDR3 protein results from TCRdb running MiXCR on the RT-PCR reads. The sample carries around 200,000 distinct CDR3 sequences, 38% recorded once. In germline, CDR1 is SQVTM, CDR2 ANQGSEA. The length of the CDR3 is 14 residues. Losses at the gene ends were 6 bases for V and 6 bases for J; bases not matched to a gene: 13. This TCR derives from a human donor who was either an allogeneic HSCT recipient or a stem cell or donor lymphocyte infusion donor (not recorded which). It is not recorded whose cells these are; they may come from a transplant donor. This chain uses TRBV29-1 with TRBJ1-2; 7 bases agree with TRBD1. The material sequenced was blood, either unsorted or a sorted T cell fraction (not recorded which). The CDR3 DNA follows: TGCAGCGTACGCCGAGGGGCAGGGGGTGATGGCTACACCTTC. The encoded protein is CSVRRGAGGDGYTF.